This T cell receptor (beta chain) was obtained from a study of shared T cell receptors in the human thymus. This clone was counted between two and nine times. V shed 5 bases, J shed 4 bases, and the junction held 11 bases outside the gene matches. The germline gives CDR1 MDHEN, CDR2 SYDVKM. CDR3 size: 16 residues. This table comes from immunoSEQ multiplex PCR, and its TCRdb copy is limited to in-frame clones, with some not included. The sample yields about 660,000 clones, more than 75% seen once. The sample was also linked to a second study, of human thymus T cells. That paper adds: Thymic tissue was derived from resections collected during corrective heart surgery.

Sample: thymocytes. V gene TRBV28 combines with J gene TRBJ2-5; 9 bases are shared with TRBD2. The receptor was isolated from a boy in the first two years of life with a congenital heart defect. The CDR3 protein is CASSPQAGGPRETQYF. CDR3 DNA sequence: TGTGCCAGCAGTCCCCAGGCGGGAGGGCCGAGAGAGACCCAGTACTTC.